The sequence of this T cell receptor beta chain was determined in a study of CXCR3-negative and CXCR3-positive naive CD8 T cells. Naive CD8+ T cells carried a CD45RO-CCR7+CD27+CD95- phenotype. The authors made the TRB cDNA libraries by 5' RACE using UMI labels. With the 5' RACE reads reprocessed, TCRdb shows one record per CDR3 protein and no DNA. Recorded here are several thousand distinct CDR3 sequences; the top ten clones represent approximately 1%. About this clonotype: Its antigen is still unknown.

The study's findings and limits: Naive subsets did not differ in surface CD5, and TRB CDR3 properties served to infer TCR strength.

CDR3 size: 13 residues. Germline values: CDR1 GTSNPN, CDR2 SVGIG (reference sequence). Sequencing was carried out using naive CXCR3- CD8+ T cells from blood. Subset reported: CD45RO-CCR7+CD27+CD95- naive CD8+ T cells lacking CXCR3 (TNR3-). This chain links TRBV30 with TRBJ1-5. The TCR sequence derives from a human donor in good health. Some clones in this sample may be carry-over from other donors' samples. CDR3 amino acids: CAWSVFSNQPQHF.